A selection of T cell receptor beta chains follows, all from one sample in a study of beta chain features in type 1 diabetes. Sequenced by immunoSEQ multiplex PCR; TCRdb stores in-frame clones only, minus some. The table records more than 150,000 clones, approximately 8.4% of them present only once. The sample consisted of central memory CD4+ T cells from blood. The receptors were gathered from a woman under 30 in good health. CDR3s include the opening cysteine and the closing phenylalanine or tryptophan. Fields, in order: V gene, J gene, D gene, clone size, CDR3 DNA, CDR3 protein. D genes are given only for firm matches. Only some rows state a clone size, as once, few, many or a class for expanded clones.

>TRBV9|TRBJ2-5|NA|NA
TGTGCCAGCAGCGTAGGGAACGTGGGGGGTCAAGAGACCCAGTACTTC
CASSVGNVGGQETQYF
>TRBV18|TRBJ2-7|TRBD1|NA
TGTGCCAGCTCACCGGGCGACAGGGCAGTAGAGCAGTACTTC
CASSPGDRAVEQYF
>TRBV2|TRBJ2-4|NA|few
TGTGCCAGCGCTGCTAGCGACATTCAGTACTTC
CASAASDIQYF
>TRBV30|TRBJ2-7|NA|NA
TGTGCCTGGAGTTTCGGCGGGGCTATACCCGAGCAGTACTTC
CAWSFGGAIPEQYF
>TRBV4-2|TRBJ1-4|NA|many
TGTGCCAGCAGCCAAGCTCGGCAGGGATTGTCTAATGAAAAACTGTTTTTT
CASSQARQGLSNEKLFF
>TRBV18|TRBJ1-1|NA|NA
TGTGCCAGCTCAAACAACGACAGGAACACTGAAGCTTTCTTT
CASSNNDRNTEAFF
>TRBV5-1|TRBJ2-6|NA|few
TGCGCCAGCAGCTCTGGACAATATAACGGGGCCAACGTCCTGACTTTC
CASSSGQYNGANVLTF
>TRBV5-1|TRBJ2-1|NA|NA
TGCGCCAGCAGCTTGTCTGCGCCCCCGAACAATGAGCAGTTCTTC
CASSLSAPPNNEQFF
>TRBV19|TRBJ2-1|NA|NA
TGTGCCAGTAGGCTGCGGGGCAATTCCTACAATGAGCAGTTCTTC
CASRLRGNSYNEQFF
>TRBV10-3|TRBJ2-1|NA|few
TGTGCCATCAGTGAGTCGGGGCAGGGGAGTTCGTTCTTC
CAISESGQGSSFF
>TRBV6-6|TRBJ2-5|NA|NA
TGTGCCAGCAGTTACGGAGGGAGACAAGAGACCCAGTACTTC
CASSYGGRQETQYF
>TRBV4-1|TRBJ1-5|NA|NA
TGCGCCAGCAGCCAATTCAGTAGCAATCAGCCCCAGCATTTT
CASSQFSSNQPQHF
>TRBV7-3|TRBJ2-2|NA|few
TGTGCCAGCAGCCCTCACACCGGGGAGCTGTTTTTT
CASSPHTGELFF
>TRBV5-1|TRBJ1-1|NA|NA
TGCGCCAGCAGCTTGCAAGGGGCGGATCGAGCTTTCTTT
CASSLQGADRAFF
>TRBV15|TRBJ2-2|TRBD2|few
TGTGCCACCAGCAGGGGAGGACTAGCGGGGGGAAACACCGGGGAGCTGTTTTTT
CATSRGGLAGGNTGELFF
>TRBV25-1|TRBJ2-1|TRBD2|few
TGTGCCAGCAGTGAATTCCGGCTAGCGGGAGGAAATGAGCAGTTCTTC
CASSEFRLAGGNEQFF
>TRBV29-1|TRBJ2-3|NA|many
TGCAGCGTTCCGGACGGCGGAGGGGCAGATACGCAGTATTTT
CSVPDGGGADTQYF
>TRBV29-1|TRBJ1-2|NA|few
TGCAGCGTAGGCGGAGGGGAGGGATATGGCTACACCTTC
CSVGGGEGYGYTF
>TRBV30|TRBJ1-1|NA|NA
TGTGCCTGGGCACGGGATTGGAGGACTGAAGCTTTCTTT
CAWARDWRTEAFF
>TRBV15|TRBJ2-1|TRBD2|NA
TGTGCCACCAGCAGACCGGGGACTAGCGGGAGTCAGTACAATGAGCAGTTCTTC
CATSRPGTSGSQYNEQFF
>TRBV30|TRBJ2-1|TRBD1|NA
TGTGCCTGGGTCCCACCGGGACAGGGAAATTGGGGTGAGCAGTTCTTC
CAWVPPGQGNWGEQFF
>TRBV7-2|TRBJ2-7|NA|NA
TGTGCCAGCAGCTTCCTATACGAGCAGTACTTC
CASSFLYEQYF
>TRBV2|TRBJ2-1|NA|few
TGTGCCAGCGGACCGGACAGAGGGGAGTACAATGAGCAGTTCTTC
CASGPDRGEYNEQFF
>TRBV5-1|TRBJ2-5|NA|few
TGCGCCAGCACAACCGAAGACAGGGGACTAACCCAGTACTTC
CASTTEDRGLTQYF
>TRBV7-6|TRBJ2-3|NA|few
TGTGCTAGCAGTTATGAGGGGGGGACGCAGTATTTT
CASSYEGGTQYF
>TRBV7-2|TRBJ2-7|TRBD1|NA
TGTGCCAGCAGCCAGGGACAGGGGACGTACGAGCAGTACTTC
CASSQGQGTYEQYF
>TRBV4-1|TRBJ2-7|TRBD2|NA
TGCGCCAGCAGGGATAGCGGGGGCAGCTCCTACGAGCAGTACTTC
CASRDSGGSSYEQYF
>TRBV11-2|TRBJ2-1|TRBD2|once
TGTGCCAGCAGCGGACTTAGCGGGGGGTCCCACAATGAGCAGTTCTTC
CASSGLSGGSHNEQFF
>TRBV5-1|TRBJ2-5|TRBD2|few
TGCGCCAGCAGCCTCGGGACTAGTAGGGAGACCCAGTACTTC
CASSLGTSRETQYF
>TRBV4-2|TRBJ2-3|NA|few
TGTGCCAGCAGCCAAGACCCACAGGGTGGGACAGATACGCAGTATTTT
CASSQDPQGGTDTQYF
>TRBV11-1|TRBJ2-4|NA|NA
TGTGCCAGCAGCTTCGGGGGTCTGGACATTCAGTACTTC
CASSFGGLDIQYF
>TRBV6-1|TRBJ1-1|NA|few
TGTGCCAGCAGTGAAGCGCTCCAGTACACTGAAGCTTTCTTT
CASSEALQYTEAFF
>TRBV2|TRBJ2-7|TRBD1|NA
TGTGCCAGCACCCAGACAGGGGGTGTCGGGGAGCAGTACTTC
CASTQTGGVGEQYF
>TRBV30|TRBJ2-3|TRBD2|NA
TGTGCCTGGAGTGTGAACAGCGGGGGGGCCGCGGATACGCAGTATTTT
CAWSVNSGGAADTQYF
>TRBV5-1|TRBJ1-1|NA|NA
TGCGCCAGCAGCTTGGGCAGTCTCGTCGGGGGCACTGAAGCTTTCTTT
CASSLGSLVGGTEAFF
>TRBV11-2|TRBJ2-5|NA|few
TGTGCCAGCAGCCCGTACTCGTTTACTGAGACCCAGTACTTC
CASSPYSFTETQYF
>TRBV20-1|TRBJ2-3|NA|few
TGCAGTGCTAGAGATCTGTATACGCAGTATTTT
CSARDLYTQYF
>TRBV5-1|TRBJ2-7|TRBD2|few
TGCGCCAGCAGCTCCTACTTTGGCGGGAGGCGGGAATACGAGCAGTACTTC
CASSSYFGGRREYEQYF
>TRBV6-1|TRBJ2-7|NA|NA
TGTGCCAGCAGTGACCAGGGTAATCGAGCCTACGAGCAGTACTTC
CASSDQGNRAYEQYF
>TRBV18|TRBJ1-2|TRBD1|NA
TGTGCCAGCTCACCAGGGACAGCGAGGGATGGCTACACCTTC
CASSPGTARDGYTF
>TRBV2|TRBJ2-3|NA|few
TGTGCCAGCAGTGAAACTTCAGATACGCAGTATTTT
CASSETSDTQYF
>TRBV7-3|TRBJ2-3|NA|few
TGTGCCAGCAGCCAAGGGGCTAGCACAGATACGCAGTATTTT
CASSQGASTDTQYF
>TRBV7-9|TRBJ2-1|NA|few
TGTGCCAGCGGAATTAATCAGGGGAGGGTGAATGAGCAGTTCTTC
CASGINQGRVNEQFF
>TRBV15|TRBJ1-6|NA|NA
TGTGCCACCAGCAGAGAAACAGGGAGGGGATCACCCCTCCACTTT
CATSRETGRGSPLHF
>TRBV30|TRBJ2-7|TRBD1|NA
TGTGCCTCCCGCCCGACCCACCCAGTAAGACAGGGTCGATACGAGCAGTACTTC
CASRPTHPVRQGRYEQYF
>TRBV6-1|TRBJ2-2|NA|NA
TGTGCCAGCAGTGAAGGCAGAAGGAACACCGGGGAGCTGTTTTTT
CASSEGRRNTGELFF
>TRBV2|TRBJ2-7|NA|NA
TGTGCCAGCCGATCCTTACAGGGTTACGAGCAGTACTTC
CASRSLQGYEQYF
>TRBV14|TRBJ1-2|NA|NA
TGTGCCAGCAGCCAAGATCAATCCTATGGCTACACCTTC
CASSQDQSYGYTF
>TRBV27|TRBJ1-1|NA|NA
TGTGCCAGCAGTTTATCGGGCAGTTGGAACACTGAAGCTTTCTTT
CASSLSGSWNTEAFF
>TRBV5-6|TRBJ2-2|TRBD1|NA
TGTGCCAGCAGCTGGGGACAGGGGACATTCGGGGAGCTGTTTTTT
CASSWGQGTFGELFF
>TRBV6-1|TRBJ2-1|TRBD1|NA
TGTGCCAGCAGTGATCAGACAGGGAAGGAAGAGCAGTTCTTC
CASSDQTGKEEQFF
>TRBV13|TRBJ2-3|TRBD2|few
TGTGCCAGCAGCTTAAGGAGCGGGAGGGCCCCAGATACGCAGTATTTT
CASSLRSGRAPDTQYF
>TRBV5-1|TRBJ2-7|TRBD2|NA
TGCGCCAGCAGCTCCTCGACTAGCGGGAGGTACGAGCAGTACTTC
CASSSSTSGRYEQYF
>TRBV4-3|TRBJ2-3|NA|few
TGCGCCAGCAGCCAAGAGTTTAGGGGCACGCAGTATTTT
CASSQEFRGTQYF
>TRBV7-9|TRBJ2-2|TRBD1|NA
TGTGCCAGCAGCAGGGACAGCCCCACCGGGGAGCTGTTTTTT
CASSRDSPTGELFF
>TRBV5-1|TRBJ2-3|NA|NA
TGCGCCAGCATGAACACCCTAGCTAGCACAGATACGCAGTATTTT
CASMNTLASTDTQYF
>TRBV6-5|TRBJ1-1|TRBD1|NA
TGTGCCAGCAGTTACCAGGGACAGGCAAACACTGAAGCTTTCTTT
CASSYQGQANTEAFF
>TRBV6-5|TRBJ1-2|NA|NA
TGTGCCATCGATACACAGGGACAAAACTATGGCTACACCTTC
CAIDTQGQNYGYTF